This entry is about one T cell receptor beta chain. Produced via immunoSEQ multiplex PCR; TCRdb's table is partial and in-frame only. Of approximately 110,000 clones listed, over 80% are singletons. This sample is drawn from a study of T cell responses to AZD1222 COVID-19 vaccine. Germline V gene data show CDR1 as MDHEN and CDR2 as SYDVKM. The CDR3 runs 13 residues. Trimming pared 2 bases from V and 5 bases from J, leaving 9 bases between. The specimen was peripheral blood, collected on day 0 of AZD1222 vaccination. This sequence joins TRBV28 and TRBJ2-5, with TRBD1 as a possible D gene (5 bases). The receptor was isolated from an adult in good health. CDR3 protein: CASSLGARETQYF. The DNA for the CDR3 is TGTGCCAGCAGTTTAGGGGCCCGGGAGACCCAGTACTTC.